Reported below is one TCR beta chain. What it binds is unknown. The junction departs from germline at one end; a sequencing error may be responsible. Within the sample, other DNA sequences also encode this same CDR3. This record comes from a study of chemoradiotherapy in HPV16-positive cancers. Repeated repertoire sampling spanned the course of chemoradiotherapy. Assay: immunoSEQ multiplex PCR; the TCRdb copy retains only in-frame clones and omits some. The sample carries approximately 58,000 clones, roughly 90% recorded once. Study outcomes and limitations: The functional HPV-specific definition rests on just a couple of HPV16-positive patients.

The receptor comes from a human donor with HPV-associated anogenital cancer. Here the sequenced sample was blood, taken from a patient who underwent chemoradiotherapy.

Here the CDR3 reads CASSLSPGQVHSGELFF. CDR3 DNA sequence: TGTGCCAGCAGTCTCTCCCCCGGACAGGTCCATTCCGGAGAGCTGTTTTTT. The V call is TRBV27, the J call TRBJ2-2; 7 nucleotides match TRBD1. CDR1 MNHEY and CDR2 SMNVEV come from the germline V gene (reference sequence). The CDR3 sequence is 17 residues long.